Listed below are T cell receptor beta chains from one sample, sequenced in a study of regulatory T cells in long-lasting Graves disease. TCRdb recomputed calls from the multiplex PCR reads with MiXCR, one row per CDR3 protein. The sample has a few hundred thousand distinct CDR3 sequences; 18% are singletons. These same records also appear under a second study, on T cells in Graves' hyperthyroidism and ophthalmopathy.

This specimen consisted of peripheral blood mononuclear cells (PBMCs), obtained at new diagnosis, from a patient treated with antithyroid drugs. These receptors originate from a woman aged 25 to 45 with Graves disease. CDR3s include the opening cysteine and the closing phenylalanine or tryptophan. The D gene is left open where the match is weak. For some rows the clone size is stated as once, few or many, or as a class when expanded; others skip it.

d_call clone_size j_call v_call cdr3_nt cdr3_aa
- - TRBJ1-2 TRBV19 TGTGCCAGTAGTATAAAGGCCGTGTATGGCTACACCTTC CASSIKAVYGYTF
- few TRBJ2-6 TRBV12-3/TRBV12-4 TGTGCCAGCAGTTTAGCCGTGAGACAACCCTCTGGGGCCAACGTCCTGACTTTC CASSLAVRQPSGANVLTF
- medium-sized TRBJ2-5 TRBV20-1 TGCAGTGCTAGATCCTCCCTAGCGAAGTACCAAGAGACCCAGTACTTC CSARSSLAKYQETQYF
TRBD1 - TRBJ2-5 TRBV20-1 TGCAGTGCCCCGACAGGGAGACAAGAGACCCAGTACTTC CSAPTGRQETQYF
- few TRBJ2-7 TRBV10-3 TGTGCCATCAGTGAACCCAGGGAGGCCAACGAGCAGTACTTC CAISEPREANEQYF
TRBD1 many TRBJ1-1 TRBV20-1 TGCAGTGCTAGAGTGGGGACAGACGAAGCTTTCTTT CSARVGTDEAFF
- - TRBJ2-7 TRBV5-1 TGCGCCAGCAGCAGAAGTGTCCACGAGCAGTACTTC CASSRSVHEQYF
- many TRBJ1-2 TRBV12-3/TRBV12-4 TGTGCCACCCGGGGGCTCGATGGCTACACCTTC CATRGLDGYTF
TRBD2 - TRBJ2-2 TRBV6-2/TRBV6-3 TGTGCCAGCAGTTACATTGCGGGGGGGCCAACCGGGGAGCTGTTTTTT CASSYIAGGPTGELFF
- - TRBJ1-5 TRBV19 TGTGCCAGTAATCCGACAGGCCTCGGGTTTCAGCCCCAGCATTTT CASNPTGLGFQPQHF
- many TRBJ2-7 TRBV5-5 TGTGCCAGCAGCTTGGTGGGGCAGGGCTACGAGCAGTACTTC CASSLVGQGYEQYF
- many TRBJ2-1 TRBV5-1 TGCGCCAGCAGCTCGGATCGGGGATTTGAGCAGTTCTTC CASSSDRGFEQFF
TRBD2 - TRBJ2-7 TRBV4-1 TGCGCCAGCAGCCAAGATCAACTAGCGGGGATCTACGAGCAGTACTTC CASSQDQLAGIYEQYF
- many TRBJ2-1 TRBV3-1 TGTGCCAGCAGCCACCTTCCGCAGCCCCGCTACAATGAGCAGTTCTTC CASSHLPQPRYNEQFF
- many TRBJ1-1 TRBV10-1 TGCGCCAGCAGTGAGAGGGTGAACACTGAAGCTTTCTTT CASSERVNTEAFF
- many TRBJ1-2 TRBV20-1 TGCAGTGCCCAAAAAGGGACTCCCGTTTATGGCTACACCTTC CSAQKGTPVYGYTF
- many TRBJ2-7 TRBV20-1 TGCAGTGCTAGAGATCTAGTGGGGAGCTACGAGCAGTACTTC CSARDLVGSYEQYF
- many TRBJ2-5 TRBV24-1 TGTGCCACCAGTGACGCTCAAGAGACCCAGTACTTC CATSDAQETQYF
TRBD2 many TRBJ2-3 TRBV5-8 TGTGCCAGCAGCTCGAGACTAGCGGGGGACACAGATACGCAGTATTTT CASSSRLAGDTDTQYF
TRBD1 few TRBJ1-5 TRBV19 TGTGCCAGTAGTATAGAGCCGGGACAGGGATCTCAGCCCCAGCATTTT CASSIEPGQGSQPQHF
TRBD2 many TRBJ2-1 TRBV7-9 TGTGCCAGCAGCCCGGCGACTAGCGGGCTCTCAAATGAGCAGTTCTTC CASSPATSGLSNEQFF
- many TRBJ2-6 TRBV3-1 TGTGCCAGCAGCCAAGTGGGGCCGCCTGGGGCCAACGTCCTGACTTTC CASSQVGPPGANVLTF
- - TRBJ1-5 TRBV19 TGTGCCAGTAGTATTAAACCAGGCCATCAGCCCCAGCATTTT CASSIKPGHQPQHF
TRBD1 few TRBJ2-1 TRBV5-1 TGCGCCAGCAGCTCCACAGGGGTACAGGGCAATGAGCAGTTCTTC CASSSTGVQGNEQFF
- many TRBJ1-4 TRBV24-1 TGTGCCACCAGCAGGGTAGAGAATGAAAAACTGTTTTTT CATSRVENEKLFF
- few TRBJ1-4 TRBV29-1 TGCAGCGTTGAAGCCGCGGACCCGGCGCATGAAAAACTGTTTTTT CSVEAADPAHEKLFF
- once TRBJ2-1 TRBV7-9 TGTGGCAGCAGGGGGGGGGGCCATGAGCAGTTCTTC CGSRGGGHEQFF
- many TRBJ2-5 TRBV20-1 TGCAGTGCTCGAGGGGGGGCAGAGACCCAGTACTTC CSARGGAETQYF
TRBD1 many TRBJ2-1 TRBV6-1 TGTGCCAGCGGGTGGGGGACAGGGGAGAATGAGCAGTTCTTC CASGWGTGENEQFF
- - TRBJ2-2 TRBV29-1 TGCAGCGGCTTTAGCGGGGAGCTGTTTTTT CSGFSGELFF
- - TRBJ2-3 TRBV10-2 TGCGCCAGCAGTGAGTCGAATAGGGAAGGTACAGATACGCAGTATTTT CASSESNREGTDTQYF
TRBD2 - TRBJ2-3 TRBV3-1 TGTGCCAGCAGCCAAGTGTTGGGGGGGGTCACAGATACGCAGTATTTT CASSQVLGGVTDTQYF
TRBD2 - TRBJ2-1 TRBV19 TGTGCCAGTAGGAGGGGCAGCGGGGGGGCGATTAGCGAGCAGTTCTTC CASRRGSGGAISEQFF
- many TRBJ1-2 TRBV6-5 TGTGCCAGCAGTTACTCGGGGGGGGCTCGGAATGGCTACACCTTC CASSYSGGARNGYTF
TRBD2 many TRBJ2-2 TRBV20-1 TGCAGTGCTAGGGCTAGCGGGGTCGCGAACACCGGGGAGCTGTTTTTT CSARASGVANTGELFF
- many TRBJ2-1 TRBV20-1 TGCAGTGCTAGACCTTTGTCGGGTGAGCAGTTCTTC CSARPLSGEQFF
- many TRBJ1-2 TRBV19 TGTGCCAGTAGTATTAGGACCGGGCGTACATTGGTTGGCTACACCTTC CASSIRTGRTLVGYTF
- - TRBJ1-1 TRBV12-3/TRBV12-4 TGTGCCAGCAGATCCGGGGCAGGGACTGAAGCTTTCTTT CASRSGAGTEAFF
- many TRBJ2-3 TRBV11-3 TGTGCCAGCAGCCCCGGTGTCCGGATGGGCACAGATACGCAGTATTTT CASSPGVRMGTDTQYF
- many TRBJ1-2 TRBV6-2/TRBV6-3 TGTGCCAGCAGTGAAGCTCGGGGCTACACCTTC CASSEARGYTF
- many TRBJ2-3 TRBV7-8 TGTGCCAGCAGCCGTCTCGACAGGAGGAGCACAGATACGCAGTATTTT CASSRLDRRSTDTQYF
TRBD1 many TRBJ1-6 TRBV5-5 TGCGCCAGCAGCTTGGATTCTCGACAGGGGGGTTCACCCCTCCACTTT CASSLDSRQGGSPLHF
- - TRBJ2-7 TRBV19 TGTGCCAGTAGTATTTACGGCGGGGGCAACTACGAGCAGTACTTC CASSIYGGGNYEQYF
- many TRBJ2-7 TRBV3-1 TGTGCCAGCAGCCAAAGGGAGGTCACCTACGAGCAGTACTTC CASSQREVTYEQYF
- many TRBJ1-4 TRBV20-1 TGCAGTGCTAGCCGTAATGAAAAACTGTTTTTT CSASRNEKLFF
- many TRBJ1-1 TRBV7-3 TGTGCCAGCAGCTCAGGCACAGAGAACACTGAAGCTTTCTTT CASSSGTENTEAFF
TRBD2 - TRBJ2-3 TRBV11-2 TGTGCCAGCAGCTGGGCTAGCGGCCTAGATACGCAGTATTTT CASSWASGLDTQYF
- many TRBJ1-4 TRBV6-1 TGTGCCAGCAGTGACGGAGATAATGAAAAACTGTTTTTT CASSDGDNEKLFF
- many TRBJ2-7 TRBV7-2 TGTGCCAGCAGCCCCGGCGTGGGGGGCCTGTACGAGCAGTACTTC CASSPGVGGLYEQYF
- few TRBJ1-5 TRBV5-1 TGCGCCAGCAGCCCCGGGGGGGGGCTTCAGCCCCAGCATTTT CASSPGGGLQPQHF
- - TRBJ1-4 TRBV2 TGTGCCAGCAGTGAAGGACAGGCTAAGGACGTCGAAAAACTGTTTTTT CASSEGQAKDVEKLFF
TRBD2 - TRBJ2-3 TRBV7-2 TGTGCCAGCAGCACCGGGACTAGCGAAGATACGCAGTATTTT CASSTGTSEDTQYF
TRBD2 - TRBJ2-7 TRBV7-2 TGTGCCAGCAGCTTAGGCGGCGGGGGGGCCGAGGAGCAGTACTTC CASSLGGGGAEEQYF
TRBD1 many TRBJ1-6 TRBV10-1 TGCGCCAGCAGTGAGGGGGACAGGCGCTCAACCCTCCACTTT CASSEGDRRSTLHF
- few TRBJ2-1 TRBV25-1 TGTGCCAGCAGTGTGGCTAGCTCCTACAATGAGCAGTTCTTC CASSVASSYNEQFF
TRBD2 - TRBJ2-1 TRBV20-1 TGCAGTGCTAGCCCCGGGGGTAGCGGGGATTACAATGAGCAGTTCTTC CSASPGGSGDYNEQFF
- - TRBJ2-1 TRBV11-3 TGTGCCAGCAGCTTGGCTAGCGAGGGGTTATACAATGAGCAGTTCTTC CASSLASEGLYNEQFF
TRBD2 few TRBJ2-1 TRBV2 TGTGCCAGCAGTGAATTGGGCGGGGGGCATGAGCAGTTCTTC CASSELGGGHEQFF
- - TRBJ1-5 TRBV19 TGTGCCAGTAGTATCTTAACCGCCGGCTGGCCCCAGCATTTT CASSILTAGWPQHF